This T cell receptor beta chain was observed in a study of T cells in Graves' hyperthyroidism and ophthalmopathy. This clonotype showed up just a few times. The antigen remains undetermined. CDR1 and CDR2 from the germline V gene are SNHLY and FYNNEI. V was trimmed by 1 base and J by 7 bases, leaving 11 bases between them. The CDR3 runs to 13 residues. Researchers amplified the TCR beta CDR3 regions from RNA transcripts. During a first-round RT-PCR of the TCR CDR3, the HTBI primer set was used. Each CDR3 protein gets one entry after TCRdb re-called the multiplex PCR reads with MiXCR. The table shows hundreds of thousands of distinct CDR3 sequences, with approximately 18% occurring only once. Broader study findings: Onset of ophthalmopathy came a median roughly 6 months after the model predicted it.

PBMCs were obtained from 10 ml fresh peripheral blood. The rearrangement joins TRBV2 to TRBJ2-7; no reliable D call. The sequence was obtained from a woman aged 45-65 years with Graves' hyperthyroidism that later progressed to Graves' ophthalmopathy. Sequenced sample: blood. The CDR3 sequence is CASSEEELVEQYF. The CDR3 DNA follows: TGTGCCAGCAGTGAAGAGGAACTCGTGGAGCAGTACTTC.